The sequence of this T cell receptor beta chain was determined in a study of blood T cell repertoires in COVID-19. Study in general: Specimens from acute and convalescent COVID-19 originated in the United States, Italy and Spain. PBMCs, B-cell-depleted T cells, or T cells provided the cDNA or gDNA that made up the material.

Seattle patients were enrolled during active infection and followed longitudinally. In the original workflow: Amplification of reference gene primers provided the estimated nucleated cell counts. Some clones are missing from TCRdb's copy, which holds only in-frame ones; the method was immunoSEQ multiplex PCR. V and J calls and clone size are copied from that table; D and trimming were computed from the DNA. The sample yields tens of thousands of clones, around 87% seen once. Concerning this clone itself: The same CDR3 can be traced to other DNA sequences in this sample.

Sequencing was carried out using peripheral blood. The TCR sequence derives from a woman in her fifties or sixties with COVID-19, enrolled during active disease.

The CDR3 loop reads CASSVAPGSGSLSGATMDTQYF. The CDR3 DNA sequence: TGTGCCAGCAGCGTAGCCCCTGGATCGGGATCCCTTAGCGGGGCCACGATGGATACGCAGTATTTT. This chain joins TRBV9 and TRBJ2-3; TRBD2 agrees at 8 bases. CDR1 SGDLS and CDR2 YYNGEE come from the germline V gene. V trimming: 0 bases; J trimming: 6 bases; junction bases outside the gene matches: 27. The CDR3 length is 22 residues.